This TCR beta chain was identified during a study of T cells in Graves' hyperthyroidism and ophthalmopathy. TCR beta CDR3 sequences were amplified from RNA transcripts. Primed by the HTBI set, a first-round RT-PCR was run on the TCR CDR3. One entry per CDR3 protein results from TCRdb running MiXCR on the multiplex PCR reads. The repertoire holds some 620,000 distinct CDR3 sequences, with roughly 16% as singletons. This clonotype has a count of ten or more. V gave up 2 bases and J gave up 3 bases; unmatched junction bases: 4. This CDR3 contains 14 residues. Germline CDR1 reads MDHEN; CDR2 reads SYDVKM. The TCR comes from a woman younger than 45 with Graves' hyperthyroidism. The rearrangement joins TRBV28 to TRBJ2-7; 7 bases align to TRBD1. The sequenced sample was blood. DNA of the CDR3: TGTGCCAGCAGTTTAGGGACAGATTACTACGAGCAGTACTTC. Protein: CASSLGTDYYEQYF.